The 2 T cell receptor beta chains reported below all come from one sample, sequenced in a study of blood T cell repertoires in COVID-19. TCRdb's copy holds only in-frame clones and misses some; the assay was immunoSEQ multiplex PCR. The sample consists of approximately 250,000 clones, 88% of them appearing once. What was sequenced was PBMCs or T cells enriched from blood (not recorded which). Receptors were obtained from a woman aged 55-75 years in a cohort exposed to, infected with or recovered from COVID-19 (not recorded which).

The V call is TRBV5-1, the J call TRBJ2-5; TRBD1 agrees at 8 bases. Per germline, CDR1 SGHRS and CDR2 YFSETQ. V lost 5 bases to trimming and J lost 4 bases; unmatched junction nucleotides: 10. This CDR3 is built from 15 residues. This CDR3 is CASRPRDRSSETQYF. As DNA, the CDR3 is TGCGCCAGCAGGCCACGGGACAGGTCTTCAGAGACCCAGTACTTC.

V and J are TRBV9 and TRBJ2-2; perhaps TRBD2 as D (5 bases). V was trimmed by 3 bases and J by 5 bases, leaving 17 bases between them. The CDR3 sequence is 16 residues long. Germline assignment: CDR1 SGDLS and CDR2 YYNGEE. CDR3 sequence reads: CASSARPGTRTGELFF. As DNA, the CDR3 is TGTGCCAGCAGCGCACGACCGGGAACCCGAACCGGGGAGCTGTTTTTT.